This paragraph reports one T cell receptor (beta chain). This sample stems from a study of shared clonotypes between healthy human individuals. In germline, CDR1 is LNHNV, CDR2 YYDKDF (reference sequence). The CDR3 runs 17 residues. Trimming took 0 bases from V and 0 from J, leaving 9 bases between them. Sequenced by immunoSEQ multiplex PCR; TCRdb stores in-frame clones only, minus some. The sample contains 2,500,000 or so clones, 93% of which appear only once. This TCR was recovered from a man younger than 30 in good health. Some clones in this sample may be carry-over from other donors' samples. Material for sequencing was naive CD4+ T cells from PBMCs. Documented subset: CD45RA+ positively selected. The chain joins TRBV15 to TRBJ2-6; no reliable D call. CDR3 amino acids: CATSRDRGPSGANVLTF. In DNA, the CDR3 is TGTGCCACCAGCAGAGATCGAGGACCCTCTGGGGCCAACGTCCTGACTTTC.